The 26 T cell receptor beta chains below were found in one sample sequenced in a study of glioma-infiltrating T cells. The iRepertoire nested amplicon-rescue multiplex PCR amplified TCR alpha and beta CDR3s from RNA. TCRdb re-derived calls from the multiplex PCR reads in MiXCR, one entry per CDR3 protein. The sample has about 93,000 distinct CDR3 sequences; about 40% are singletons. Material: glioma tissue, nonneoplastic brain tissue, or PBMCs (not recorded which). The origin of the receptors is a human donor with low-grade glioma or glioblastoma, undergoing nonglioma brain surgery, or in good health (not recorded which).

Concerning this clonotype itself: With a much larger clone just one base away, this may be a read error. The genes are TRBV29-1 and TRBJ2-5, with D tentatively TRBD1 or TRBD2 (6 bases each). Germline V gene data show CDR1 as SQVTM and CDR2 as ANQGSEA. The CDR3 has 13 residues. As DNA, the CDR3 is TGCAGCGTTGATAGGGGGTCGGGGGAGACCCAGCACTTC. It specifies CSVDRGSGETQHF. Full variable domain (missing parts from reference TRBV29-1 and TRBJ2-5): SAVISQKPSRDICQRGTSLTIQCQVDSQVTMMFWYRQQPGQSLTLIATANQGSEATYESGFVIDKFPISRPNLTFSTLTVSNMSPEDSSIYLCSVDRGSGETQHFGPGTRLLVL.

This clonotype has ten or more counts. CDR3: CASSLSGNGDTQYF. The CDR3 DNA sequence: TGTGCCAGCAGCCTAAGCGGGAACGGAGATACGCAGTATTTT. This sequence joins TRBV11-3 and TRBJ2-3; 7 bases map to TRBD2. This CDR3 has 14 residues. Germline V gene sequence: CDR1 SGHNT, CDR2 YENEEA. V was clipped by 5 bases and J by 5 bases; unmatched bases: 7.

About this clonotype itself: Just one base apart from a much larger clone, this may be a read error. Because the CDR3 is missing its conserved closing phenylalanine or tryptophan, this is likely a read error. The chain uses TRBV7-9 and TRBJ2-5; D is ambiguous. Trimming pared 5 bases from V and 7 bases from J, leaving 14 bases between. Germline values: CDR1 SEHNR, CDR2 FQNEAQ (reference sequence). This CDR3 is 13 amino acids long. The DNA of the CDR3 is TGTGCCAGCAGCGCTTCCTCGACGGGGACCCAGTACCTC. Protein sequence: CASSASSTGTQYL.

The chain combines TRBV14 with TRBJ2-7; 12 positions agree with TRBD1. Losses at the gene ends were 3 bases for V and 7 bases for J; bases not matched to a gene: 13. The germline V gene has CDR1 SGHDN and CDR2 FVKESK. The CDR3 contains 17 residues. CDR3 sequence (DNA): TGTGCCAGCAGCCACAGTTCCCCGGGACAGGGGGCTTGGGAGCAGTACTTC. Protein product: CASSHSSPGQGAWEQYF.

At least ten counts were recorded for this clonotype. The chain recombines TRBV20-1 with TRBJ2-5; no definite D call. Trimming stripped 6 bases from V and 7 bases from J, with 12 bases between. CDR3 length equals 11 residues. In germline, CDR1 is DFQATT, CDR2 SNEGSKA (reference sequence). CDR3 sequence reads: CSAEWVPTQYF. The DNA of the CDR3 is TGCAGTGCAGAGTGGGTACCGACCCAGTACTTC.

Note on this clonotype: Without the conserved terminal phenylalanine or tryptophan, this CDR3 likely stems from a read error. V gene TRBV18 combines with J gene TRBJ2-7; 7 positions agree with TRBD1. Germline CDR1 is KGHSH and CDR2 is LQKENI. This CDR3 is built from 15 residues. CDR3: CASSPPAGGPYEQYL. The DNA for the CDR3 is TGTGCTAGCTCCCCACCTGCAGGGGGACCTTACGAGCAGTACCTC.

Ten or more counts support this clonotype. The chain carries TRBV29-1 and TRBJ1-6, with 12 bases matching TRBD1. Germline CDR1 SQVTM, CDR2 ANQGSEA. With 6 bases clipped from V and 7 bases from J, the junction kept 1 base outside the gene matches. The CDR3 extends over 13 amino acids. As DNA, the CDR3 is TGCAGCGTGGGACAGGGGGCGAATTCACCCCTCCACTTT. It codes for CSVGQGANSPLHF.

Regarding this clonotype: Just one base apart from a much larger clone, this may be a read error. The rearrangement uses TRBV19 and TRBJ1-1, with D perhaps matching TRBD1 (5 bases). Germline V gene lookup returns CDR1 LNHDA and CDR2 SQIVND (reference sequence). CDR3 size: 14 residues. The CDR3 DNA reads TGTGCCATTAGTATAGCGGGGCTTAACACTGAAGCTTTCTTT. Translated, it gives CAISIAGLNTEAFF.

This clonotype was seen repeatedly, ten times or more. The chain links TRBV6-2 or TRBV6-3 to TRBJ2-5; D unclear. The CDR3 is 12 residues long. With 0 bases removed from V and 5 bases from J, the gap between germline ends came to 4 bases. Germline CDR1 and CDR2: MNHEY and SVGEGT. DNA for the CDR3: TGTGCCAGCAGTTACTCCGAGGAGACCCAGTACTTC. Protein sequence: CASSYSEETQYF.

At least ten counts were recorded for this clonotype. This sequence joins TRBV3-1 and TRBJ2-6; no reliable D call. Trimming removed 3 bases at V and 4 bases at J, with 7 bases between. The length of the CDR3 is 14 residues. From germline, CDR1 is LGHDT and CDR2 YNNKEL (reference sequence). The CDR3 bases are TGTGCCAGCAGCCACTCTATGGGGGCCAACGTCCTGACTTTC. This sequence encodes CASSHSMGANVLTF.

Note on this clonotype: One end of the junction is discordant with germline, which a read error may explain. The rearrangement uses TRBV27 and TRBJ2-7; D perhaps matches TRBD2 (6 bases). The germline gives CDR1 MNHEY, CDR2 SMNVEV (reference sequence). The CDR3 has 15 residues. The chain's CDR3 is CASSWVGGGPHEQCF. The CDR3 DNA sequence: TGTGCCAGCAGTTGGGTCGGGGGAGGTCCCCACGAGCAGTGCTTC.

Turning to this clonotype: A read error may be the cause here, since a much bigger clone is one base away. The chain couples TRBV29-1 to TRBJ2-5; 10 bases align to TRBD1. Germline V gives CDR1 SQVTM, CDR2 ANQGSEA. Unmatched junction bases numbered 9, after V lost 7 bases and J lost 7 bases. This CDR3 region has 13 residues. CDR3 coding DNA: TGCAGCGCCCCGGGACAGGGGAGAGGGACCCAGTACTTC. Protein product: CSAPGQGRGTQYF.

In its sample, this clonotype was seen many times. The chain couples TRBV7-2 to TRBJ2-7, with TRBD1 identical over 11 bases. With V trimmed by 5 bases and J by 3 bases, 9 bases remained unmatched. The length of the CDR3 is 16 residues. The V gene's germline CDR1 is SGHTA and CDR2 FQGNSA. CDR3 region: CASSLGGQGAFYEQYF. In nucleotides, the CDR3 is TGTGCCAGCAGCCTAGGAGGACAGGGGGCTTTCTACGAGCAGTACTTC.

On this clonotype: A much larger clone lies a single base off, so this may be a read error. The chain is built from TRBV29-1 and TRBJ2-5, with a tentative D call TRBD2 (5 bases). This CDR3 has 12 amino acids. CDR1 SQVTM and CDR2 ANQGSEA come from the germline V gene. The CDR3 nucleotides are TGCAGCGTTGGAGGGCTGGAAGAGACCAAGTACTTC. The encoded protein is CSVGGLEETKYF.

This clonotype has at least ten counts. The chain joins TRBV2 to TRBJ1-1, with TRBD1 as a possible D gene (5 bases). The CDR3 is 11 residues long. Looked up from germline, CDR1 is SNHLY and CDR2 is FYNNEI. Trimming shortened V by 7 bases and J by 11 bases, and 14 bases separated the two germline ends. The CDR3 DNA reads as TGTGCCAGCACGGAGGGACTCAGCGCTTTCTTT. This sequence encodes CASTEGLSAFF. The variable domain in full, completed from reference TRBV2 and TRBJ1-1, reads EPEVTQTPSHQVTQMGQEVILRCVPISNHLYFYWYRQILGQKVEFLVSFYNNEISEKSEIFDDQFSVERPDGSNFTLKIRSTKLEDSAMYFCASTEGLSAFFGQGTRLTVV.

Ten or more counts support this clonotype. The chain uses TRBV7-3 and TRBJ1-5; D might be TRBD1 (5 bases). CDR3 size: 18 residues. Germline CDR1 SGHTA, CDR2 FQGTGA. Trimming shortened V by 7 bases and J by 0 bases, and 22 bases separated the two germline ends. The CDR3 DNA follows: TGTGCCAGCATCAAGAATGGGGGGACCCCAAATAGCAATCAGCCCCAGCATTTT. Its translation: CASIKNGGTPNSNQPQHF.

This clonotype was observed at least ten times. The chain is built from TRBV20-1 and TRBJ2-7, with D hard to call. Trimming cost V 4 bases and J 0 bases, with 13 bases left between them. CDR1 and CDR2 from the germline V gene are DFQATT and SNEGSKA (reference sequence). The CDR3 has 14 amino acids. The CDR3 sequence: CSATRHIFSYEQYF. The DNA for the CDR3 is TGCAGTGCTACTCGACACATCTTCTCCTACGAGCAGTACTTC.

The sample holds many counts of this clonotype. The CDR3 DNA follows: TGTGCCAGCAGTTTCGCAGATACGCAGTATTTT. Protein sequence: CASSFADTQYF. The rearrangement links TRBV27 to TRBJ2-3; D is uncertain. CDR3 size: 11 residues. V was clipped by 3 bases and J by 4 bases, with 2 bases between them. CDR1 and CDR2 (germline): MNHEY, SMNVEV (reference sequence).

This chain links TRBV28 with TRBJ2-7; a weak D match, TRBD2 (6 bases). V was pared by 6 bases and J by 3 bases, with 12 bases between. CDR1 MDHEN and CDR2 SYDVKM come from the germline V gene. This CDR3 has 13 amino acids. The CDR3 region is CASSVGGIYEQYF. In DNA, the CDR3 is TGTGCCAGCAGCGTCGGAGGGATCTACGAGCAGTACTTC. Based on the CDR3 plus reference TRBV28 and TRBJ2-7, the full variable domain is DVKVTQSSRYLVKRTGEKVFLECVQDMDHENMFWYRQDPGLGLRLIYFSYDVKMKEKGDIPEGYSVSREKKERFSLILESASTNQTSMYLCASSVGGIYEQYFGPGTRLTVT.

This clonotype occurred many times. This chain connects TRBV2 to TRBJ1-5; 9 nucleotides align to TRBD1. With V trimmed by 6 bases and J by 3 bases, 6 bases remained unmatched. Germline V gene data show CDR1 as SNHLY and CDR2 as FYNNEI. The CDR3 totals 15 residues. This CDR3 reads CASRATGGPNQPQHF. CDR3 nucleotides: TGTGCCAGCAGAGCAACAGGGGGCCCCAATCAGCCCCAGCATTTT. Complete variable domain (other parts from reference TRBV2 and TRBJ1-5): EPEVTQTPSHQVTQMGQEVILRCVPISNHLYFYWYRQILGQKVEFLVSFYNNEISEKSEIFDDQFSVERPDGSNFTLKIRSTKLEDSAMYFCASRATGGPNQPQHFGDGTRLSIL.

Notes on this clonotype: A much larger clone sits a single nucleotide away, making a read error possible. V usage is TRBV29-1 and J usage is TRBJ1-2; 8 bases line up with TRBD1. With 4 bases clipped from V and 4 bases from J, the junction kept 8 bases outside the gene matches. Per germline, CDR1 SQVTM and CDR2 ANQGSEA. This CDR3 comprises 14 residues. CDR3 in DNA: TGCAGCGTTGCTACCGGGACAGGTTCCTATGGCTACACCTTC. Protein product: CSVATGTGSYGYTF.

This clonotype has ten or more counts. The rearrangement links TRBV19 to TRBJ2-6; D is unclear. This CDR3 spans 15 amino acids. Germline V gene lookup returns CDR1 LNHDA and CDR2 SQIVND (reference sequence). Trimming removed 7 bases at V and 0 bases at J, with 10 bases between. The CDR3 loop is CASTLWTSGANVLTF. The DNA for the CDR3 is TGTGCCAGTACCTTGTGGACCTCTGGGGCCAACGTCCTGACTTTC. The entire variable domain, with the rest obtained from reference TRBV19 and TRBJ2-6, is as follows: DGGITQSPKYLFRKEGQNVTLSCEQNLNHDAMYWYRQDPGQGLRLIYYSQIVNDFQKGDIAEGYSVSREKKESFPLTVTSAQKNPTAFYLCASTLWTSGANVLTFGAGSRLTVL.

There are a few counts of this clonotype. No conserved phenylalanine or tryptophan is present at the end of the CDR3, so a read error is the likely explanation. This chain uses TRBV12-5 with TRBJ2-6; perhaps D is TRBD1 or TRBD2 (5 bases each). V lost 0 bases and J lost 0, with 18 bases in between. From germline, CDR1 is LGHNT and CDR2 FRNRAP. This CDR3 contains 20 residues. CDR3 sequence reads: CASGLVRLATDYSGANVLTL. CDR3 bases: TGTGCTAGTGGTTTGGTACGGTTGGCGACAGACTACTCTGGGGCCAACGTCCTGACTCTC.

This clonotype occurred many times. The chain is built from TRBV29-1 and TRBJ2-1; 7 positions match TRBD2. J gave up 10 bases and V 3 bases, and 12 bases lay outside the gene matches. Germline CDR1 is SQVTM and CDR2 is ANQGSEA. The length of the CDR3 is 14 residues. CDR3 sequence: CSVEPGGWRSEQFF. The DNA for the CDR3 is TGCAGCGTTGAGCCGGGGGGATGGAGGAGCGAGCAGTTCTTC.

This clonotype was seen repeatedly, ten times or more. CDR3 loop: CASTRDHKTGTQYF. The CDR3 nucleotides read TGTGCCAGCACCCGGGACCACAAAACGGGGACCCAGTACTTC. The chain employs TRBV12-3 or TRBV12-4 and TRBJ2-5, with D perhaps assigned TRBD1 or TRBD2 (5 bases each). The length of the CDR3 is 14 residues. V lost 7 bases, J lost 7 bases, and 19 bases lay in between.

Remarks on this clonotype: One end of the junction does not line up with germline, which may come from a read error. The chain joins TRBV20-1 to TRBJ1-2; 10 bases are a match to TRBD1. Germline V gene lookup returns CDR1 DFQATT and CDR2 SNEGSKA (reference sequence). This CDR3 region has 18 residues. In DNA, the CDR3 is TGCGGTGCTACGCTATCGCGCGACAGGGGGCCCGTTAACTATGGCTACACCTTC. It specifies CGATLSRDRGPVNYGYTF.